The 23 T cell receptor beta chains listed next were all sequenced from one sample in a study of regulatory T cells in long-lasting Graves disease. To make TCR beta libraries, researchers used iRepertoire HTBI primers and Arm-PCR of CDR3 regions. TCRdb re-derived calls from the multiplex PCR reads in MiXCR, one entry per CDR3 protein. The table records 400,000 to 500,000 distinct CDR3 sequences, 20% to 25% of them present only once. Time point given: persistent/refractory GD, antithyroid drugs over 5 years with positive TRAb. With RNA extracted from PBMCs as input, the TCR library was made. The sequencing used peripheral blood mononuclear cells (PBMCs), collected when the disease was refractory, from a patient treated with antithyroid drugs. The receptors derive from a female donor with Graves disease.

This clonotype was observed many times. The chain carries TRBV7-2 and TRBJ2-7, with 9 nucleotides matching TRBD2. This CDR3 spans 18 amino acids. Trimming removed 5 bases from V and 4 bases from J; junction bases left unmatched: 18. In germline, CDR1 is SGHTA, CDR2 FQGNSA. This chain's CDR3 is CASSGRLAEPNWVYEQYF. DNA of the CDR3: TGTGCCAGCAGCGGACGACTAGCGGAGCCGAACTGGGTGTACGAGCAGTACTTC.

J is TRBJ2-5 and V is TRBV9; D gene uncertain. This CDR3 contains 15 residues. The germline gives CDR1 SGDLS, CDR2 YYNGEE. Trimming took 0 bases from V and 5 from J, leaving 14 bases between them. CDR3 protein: CASSVEVNPAETQYF. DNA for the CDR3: TGTGCCAGCAGCGTAGAGGTTAACCCCGCGGAGACCCAGTACTTC. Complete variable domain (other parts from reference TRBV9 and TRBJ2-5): DSGVTQTPKHLITATGQRVTLRCSPRSGDLSVYWYQQSLDQGLQFLIQYYNGEERAKGNILERFSAQQFPDLHSELNLSSLELGDSALYFCASSVEVNPAETQYFGPGTRLLVL.

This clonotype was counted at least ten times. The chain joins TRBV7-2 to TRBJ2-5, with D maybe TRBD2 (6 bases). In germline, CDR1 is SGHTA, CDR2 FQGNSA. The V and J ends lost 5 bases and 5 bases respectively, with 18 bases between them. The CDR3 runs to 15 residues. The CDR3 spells CASSTRRGAGETQYF. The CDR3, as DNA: TGTGCCAGCAGCACCAGACGGGGAGCGGGTGAGACCCAGTACTTC.

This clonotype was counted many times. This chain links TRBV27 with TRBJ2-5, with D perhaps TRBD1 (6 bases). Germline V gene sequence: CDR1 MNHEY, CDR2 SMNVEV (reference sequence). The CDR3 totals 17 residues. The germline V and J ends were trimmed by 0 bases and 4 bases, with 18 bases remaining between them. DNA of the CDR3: TGTGCCAGCAGTTTATCAGCAACCAACAGGGTATTAGAGACCCAGTACTTC. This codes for CASSLSATNRVLETQYF.

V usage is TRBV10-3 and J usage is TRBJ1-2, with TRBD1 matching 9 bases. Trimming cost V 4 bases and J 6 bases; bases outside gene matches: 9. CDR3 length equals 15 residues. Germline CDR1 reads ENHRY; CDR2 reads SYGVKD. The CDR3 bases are TGTGCCATCAGTGGGACCCGACAGGGGGAGGATGGCTACACCTTC. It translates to CAISGTRQGEDGYTF.

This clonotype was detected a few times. This CDR3 is CASSLDTGVEQYF. The CDR3 coding sequence is TGTGCCAGCAGCTTGGATACAGGGGTCGAGCAGTACTTC. The chain combines TRBV5-8 with TRBJ2-7, with 7 nucleotides matching TRBD1. The J segment lost 6 bases and the V segment lost 0 bases, leaving 3 bases of the junction unmatched. Per germline, CDR1 SGHTS and CDR2 YDEGEE. The CDR3 spans 13 residues.

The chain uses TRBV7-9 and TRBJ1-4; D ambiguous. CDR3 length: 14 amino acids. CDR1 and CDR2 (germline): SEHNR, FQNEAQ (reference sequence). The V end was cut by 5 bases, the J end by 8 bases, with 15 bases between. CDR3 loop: CASSPPEETEKLFF. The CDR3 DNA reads TGTGCCAGCAGCCCCCCCGAGGAGACGGAAAAACTGTTTTTT.

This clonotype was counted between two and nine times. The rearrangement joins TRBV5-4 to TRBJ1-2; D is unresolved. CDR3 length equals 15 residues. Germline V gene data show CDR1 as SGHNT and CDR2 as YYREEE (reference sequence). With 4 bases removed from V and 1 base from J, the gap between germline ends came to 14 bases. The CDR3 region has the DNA TGTGCCAGCAGCCCCTTCGACACCTATAACTATGGCTACACCTTC. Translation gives CASSPFDTYNYGYTF.

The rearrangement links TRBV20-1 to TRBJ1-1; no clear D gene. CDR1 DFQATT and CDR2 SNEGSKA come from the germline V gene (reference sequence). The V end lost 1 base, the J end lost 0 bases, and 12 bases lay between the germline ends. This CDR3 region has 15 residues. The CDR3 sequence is CSARAWGYMNTEAFF. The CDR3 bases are TGCAGTGCTAGAGCCTGGGGATACATGAACACTGAAGCTTTCTTT.

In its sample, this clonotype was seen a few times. CDR3 nucleotides: TGCAGTGCTAGAGCCGGGATGACCTACGAGCAGTACTTC. Translated, it gives CSARAGMTYEQYF. The chain is built from TRBV20-1 and TRBJ2-7, with D possibly matching TRBD2 (5 bases). CDR3 length equals 13 residues. CDR1 DFQATT and CDR2 SNEGSKA come from the germline V gene (reference sequence). Trimming took 1 base from V and 2 from J, leaving 9 bases between them.

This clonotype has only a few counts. CDR3 residues: CASSGTETLGPQHF. CDR3 DNA sequence: TGTGCCAGCAGCGGGACAGAGACCCTTGGGCCCCAGCATTTT. This chain uses TRBV7-2 with TRBJ1-5; 7 nucleotides line up with TRBD1. The V gene end was trimmed by 5 bases and the J gene end by 9 bases; junction bases not matched to a gene: 10. Germline V gene sequence: CDR1 SGHTA, CDR2 FQGNSA. This CDR3 comprises 14 residues.

CDR3 nucleotide sequence: TGTGCCAGCAGACTCACAGGGGGAAGCTCCTACGAGCAGTACTTC. It specifies CASRLTGGSSYEQYF. V is TRBV6-1 and J is TRBJ2-7; 8 positions match TRBD1. With 6 bases clipped from V and 0 bases from J, the junction kept 7 bases outside the gene matches. The CDR3 contains 15 residues. Germline CDR1 reads MNHNS; CDR2 reads SASEGT.

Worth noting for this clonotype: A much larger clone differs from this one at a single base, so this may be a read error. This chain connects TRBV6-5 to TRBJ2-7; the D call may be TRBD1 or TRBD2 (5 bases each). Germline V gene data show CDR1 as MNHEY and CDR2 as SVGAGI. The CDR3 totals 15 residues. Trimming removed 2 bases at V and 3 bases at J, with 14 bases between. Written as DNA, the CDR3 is TGTGCCAGCAGTTACGCCGGGGCTAGCAGCTACGAGCAGTACTTC. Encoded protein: CASSYAGASSYEQYF.

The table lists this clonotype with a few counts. Here the CDR3 reads CATSRDRGAGNEKLFF. As DNA, the CDR3 is TGTGCCACCAGCAGAGACCGGGGGGCGGGTAATGAAAAACTGTTTTTT. V gene TRBV15 combines with J gene TRBJ1-4, with D tentatively TRBD1 (6 bases). V shed 0 bases and J shed 4 bases, with 12 bases lying between them. The CDR3 has 16 residues. CDR1 is LNHNV and CDR2 is YYDKDF in the germline V gene (reference sequence).

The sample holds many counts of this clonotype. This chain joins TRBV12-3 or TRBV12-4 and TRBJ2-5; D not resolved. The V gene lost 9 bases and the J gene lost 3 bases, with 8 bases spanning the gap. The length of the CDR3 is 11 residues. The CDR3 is CASYYKETQYF. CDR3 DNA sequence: TGTGCCAGTTACTACAAAGAGACCCAGTACTTC.

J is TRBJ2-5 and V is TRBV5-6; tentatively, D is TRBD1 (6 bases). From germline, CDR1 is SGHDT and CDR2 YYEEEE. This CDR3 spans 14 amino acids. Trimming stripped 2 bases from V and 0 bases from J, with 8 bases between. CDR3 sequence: CASSFGDNQETQYF. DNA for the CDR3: TGTGCCAGCAGCTTCGGGGACAACCAAGAGACCCAGTACTTC.

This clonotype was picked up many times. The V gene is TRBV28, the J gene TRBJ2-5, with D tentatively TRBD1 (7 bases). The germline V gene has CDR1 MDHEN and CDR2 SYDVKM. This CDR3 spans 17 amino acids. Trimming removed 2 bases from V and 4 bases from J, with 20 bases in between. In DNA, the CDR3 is TGTGCCAGCAGTTTAAACCCACCACAGGGGAGGCGAGAGACCCAGTACTTC. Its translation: CASSLNPPQGRRETQYF.

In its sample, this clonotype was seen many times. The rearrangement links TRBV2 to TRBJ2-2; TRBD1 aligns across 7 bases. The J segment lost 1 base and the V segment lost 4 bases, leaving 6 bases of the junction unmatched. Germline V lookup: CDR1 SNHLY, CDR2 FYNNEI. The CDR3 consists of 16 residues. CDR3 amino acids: CASSGGTDLNTGELFF. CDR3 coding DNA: TGTGCCAGCAGTGGGGGGACAGACCTGAACACCGGGGAGCTGTTTTTT.

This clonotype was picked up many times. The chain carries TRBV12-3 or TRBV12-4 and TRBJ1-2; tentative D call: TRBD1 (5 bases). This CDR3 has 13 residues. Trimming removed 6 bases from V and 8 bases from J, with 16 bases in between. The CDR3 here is CASSEQGAGGYTF. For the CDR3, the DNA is TGTGCCAGCAGCGAGCAGGGTGCTGGCGGCTACACCTTC.

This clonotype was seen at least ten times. CDR3 region: CSAMDSRYQETQYF. CDR3 DNA: TGCAGTGCTATGGACAGCCGGTACCAAGAGACCCAGTACTTC. This chain links TRBV20-1 with TRBJ2-5; maybe TRBD1 (6 bases). V was clipped by 4 bases and J by 0 bases, with 12 bases between them. The germline CDR1 and CDR2 sequences are DFQATT and SNEGSKA (reference sequence). The CDR3 spans 14 residues.

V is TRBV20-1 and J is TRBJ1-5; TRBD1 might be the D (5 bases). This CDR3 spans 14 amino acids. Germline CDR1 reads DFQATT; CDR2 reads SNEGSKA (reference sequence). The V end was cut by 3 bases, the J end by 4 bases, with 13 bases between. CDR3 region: CSASEGQGNQPQHF. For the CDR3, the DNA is TGCAGTGCTAGCGAAGGGCAGGGAAATCAGCCCCAGCATTTT.

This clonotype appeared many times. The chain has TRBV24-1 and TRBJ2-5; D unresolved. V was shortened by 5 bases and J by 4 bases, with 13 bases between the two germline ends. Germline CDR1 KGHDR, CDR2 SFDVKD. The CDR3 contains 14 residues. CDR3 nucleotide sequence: TGTGCCACCAGTGGCTTTAATCCTAGAGAGACCCAGTACTTC. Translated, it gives CATSGFNPRETQYF.

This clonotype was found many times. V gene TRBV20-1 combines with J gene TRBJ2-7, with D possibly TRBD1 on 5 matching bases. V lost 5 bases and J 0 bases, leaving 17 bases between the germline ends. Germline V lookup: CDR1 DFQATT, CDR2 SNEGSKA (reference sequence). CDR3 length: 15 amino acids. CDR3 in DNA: TGCAGTGCTCCTCGACAGCCTCACCTCTCCTACGAGCAGTACTTC. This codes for CSAPRQPHLSYEQYF.